The 19 T cell receptor beta chains presented below share a single source sample, sequenced in a study of blood T cell repertoires in COVID-19. Generated by immunoSEQ multiplex PCR, the TCRdb table keeps only in-frame clones and is missing some. Of approximately 71,000 clones in the sample, 88% were seen once. What was sequenced was peripheral blood. The receptor source for this set is a human donor in a cohort sampled during active COVID-19.

The chain joins TRBV4-1 to TRBJ2-7; 9 nucleotides align to TRBD1. Trimming removed 4 bases from V and 5 bases from J; junction bases left unmatched: 12. Germline V lookup: CDR1 MGHRA, CDR2 YSYEKL. This CDR3 has 16 amino acids. CDR3 nucleotides: TGCGCCAGCAGCCGAGGGTTCGGGGACAGGGACCACGAGCAGTACTTC. It yields the protein CASSRGFGDRDHEQYF.

The chain links TRBV3-1 (or the pseudogene TRBV3-2) to TRBJ2-1; 14 nucleotides agree with TRBD2. Germline trimming cut 4 bases from V and 8 bases from J; bases unmatched to any gene: 7. The CDR3 contains 16 residues. Germline V gene sequence: CDR1 LGHDT, CDR2 YNNKEL (reference sequence). CDR3 protein: CASSPGLAGGRDEQFF. The CDR3 DNA follows: TGTGCCAGCAGCCCCGGACTAGCGGGAGGTCGGGATGAGCAGTTCTTC.

The chain is built from TRBV2 and TRBJ2-2; 8 nucleotides match TRBD2. CDR1 is SNHLY, CDR2 FYNNEI, per germline. The CDR3 contains 14 residues. J lost 1 base, V lost 7 bases, and 2 bases had no gene match. In nucleotides, the CDR3 is TGTGCCAGCACGGCGGGGGGGAACACCGGGGAGCTGTTTTTT. Protein: CASTAGGNTGELFF.

The chain uses TRBV19 and TRBJ2-1; no reliable D call. Germline V gene sequence: CDR1 LNHDA, CDR2 SQIVND (reference sequence). This CDR3 comprises 11 residues. V was clipped by 3 bases and J by 7 bases, with 4 bases between them. The CDR3 loop is CASSIRNEQFF. The CDR3 nucleotides read TGTGCCAGTAGTATCAGAAATGAGCAGTTCTTC.

The V gene is TRBV3-1 (or the pseudogene TRBV3-2), the J gene TRBJ1-3, with D uncertain. Trimming took off 0 bases at V and 4 bases at J, with 4 bases between the two ends. Germline values: CDR1 LGHDT, CDR2 YNNKEL (reference sequence). The CDR3 loop spans 13 amino acids. The CDR3 is CASSQEQGNTIYF. In nucleotides, the CDR3 is TGTGCCAGCAGCCAAGAACAGGGAAACACCATATATTTT.

This clone has a single count. The J gene is TRBJ1-5, the V gene TRBV5-6; D is perhaps TRBD1 (6 bases). Germline values: CDR1 SGHDT, CDR2 YYEEEE. Trimming removed 1 base at V and 6 bases at J, with 11 bases between. There are 14 residues in the CDR3. CDR3: CASSLRGYAQPQHF. The CDR3 bases are TGTGCCAGCAGCTTGAGGGGGTACGCTCAGCCCCAGCATTTT.

As for this clone: At one end the junction does not follow the germline gene, possibly because of a read error. Other nucleotide sequences from this sample produce the same CDR3. The CDR3 protein is CASSLGPASGGRGTDTQYF. In DNA, the CDR3 is TGTGCCAGCAGTTTGGGACCGGCTAGCGGGGGCCGGGGGACAGATACGCAGTATTTT. This sequence joins TRBV5-6 and TRBJ2-3; 10 bases agree with TRBD2. Germline CDR1 reads SGHDT; CDR2 reads YYEEEE. This CDR3 region has 19 residues.

The chain has TRBV7-2 and TRBJ1-4, with D unclear. The CDR3 totals 14 residues. CDR1 SGHTA and CDR2 FQGNSA come from the germline V gene. Trimming took 1 base from V and 7 from J, leaving 10 bases between them. For the CDR3, the DNA is TGTGCCAGCAGCTTAGTTGGGTCAGGTGAAAAACTGTTTTTT. Amino acid sequence: CASSLVGSGEKLFF. Drawing the rest from reference TRBV7-2 and TRBJ1-4, the complete variable domain is GAGVSQSPSNKVTEKGKDVELRCDPISGHTALYWYRQSLGQGLEFLIYFQGNSAPDKSGLPSDRFSAERTGGSVSTLTIQRTQQEDSAVYLCASSLVGSGEKLFFGSGTQLSVL.

The chain links TRBV18 to TRBJ2-1; 9 bases map to TRBD2. Germline CDR1 KGHSH, CDR2 LQKENI. The junction had 3 bases not matched to a gene; V was cut back by 3 bases and J by 12 bases. This CDR3 is built from 12 residues. The CDR3 coding sequence is TGTGCCAGCTCACCCCAGACTAGCGGGCAGTTCTTC. Its protein product is CASSPQTSGQFF.

The chain has TRBV27 and TRBJ1-4, with TRBD1 matching over 8 bases. The CDR3 covers 14 residues. V dropped 6 bases and J dropped 7; count of bases not matched to a gene: 7. CDR1 is MNHEY, CDR2 SMNVEV, per germline (reference sequence). As DNA, the CDR3 is TGTGCCAGCAGCCACAGGGGGAGGGGTGAAAAACTGTTTTTT. It yields the protein CASSHRGRGEKLFF.

V gene TRBV24-1 combines with J gene TRBJ2-1, with D perhaps matching TRBD1 (6 bases). This CDR3 contains 15 residues. V was trimmed by 3 bases and J by 0 bases, leaving 8 bases between them. Looked up from germline, CDR1 is KGHDR and CDR2 is SFDVKD. DNA of the CDR3: TGTGCCACCAGTGATGCAGGGGCCTCCTACAATGAGCAGTTCTTC. Translated: CATSDAGASYNEQFF.

This clone was picked up one time. The chain employs TRBV10-3 and TRBJ1-2; D is unclear. CDR1 is ENHRY and CDR2 is SYGVKD in the germline V gene. The V gene lost 7 bases and the J gene lost 5 bases, with 11 bases spanning the gap. The length of the CDR3 is 12 residues. The CDR3 sequence: CAITSGSYGYTF. The CDR3 coding sequence is TGTGCCATCACCTCCGGGTCATATGGCTACACCTTC.

The chain links TRBV9 to TRBJ1-5; D might be TRBD1 (5 bases). Germline lookup yields CDR1 SGDLS and CDR2 YYNGEE. Trimming cost V 2 bases and J 3 bases, with 9 bases left between them. The CDR3 consists of 14 residues. CDR3 sequence: CASSVGGDNQPQHF. CDR3 in DNA: TGTGCCAGCAGCGTCGGAGGGGACAATCAGCCCCAGCATTTT.

In this sample, this clone turned up a few times. This chain links TRBV6-1 with TRBJ1-2, with no clear D. Germline CDR1 and CDR2: MNHNS and SASEGT. The CDR3 has 14 amino acids. V gave up 0 bases and J gave up 8 bases, with 13 bases separating them. CDR3 in amino acids: CASSEAPSEGGYTF. The CDR3 DNA sequence: TGTGCCAGCAGTGAAGCCCCCAGTGAGGGCGGCTACACCTTC.

The chain joins TRBV12-3 or TRBV12-4 to TRBJ1-2, with TRBD1 as a possible D gene (6 bases). This CDR3 comprises 13 residues. Trimming pared 5 bases from V and 7 bases from J, leaving 14 bases between. CDR3 nucleotides: TGTGCCAGCAGTCGCGGACAGCAGGCTGGCTACACCTTC. This sequence encodes CASSRGQQAGYTF.

The V call is TRBV28, the J call TRBJ2-5; D is ambiguous. The CDR3 runs to 14 residues. V lost 5 bases and J 2 bases, leaving 12 bases between the germline ends. Germline values: CDR1 MDHEN, CDR2 SYDVKM. CDR3 in DNA: TGTGCCAGCAGTCTTGTGGGCAGGCAAGAGACCCAGTACTTC. It encodes CASSLVGRQETQYF.

The chain uses TRBV6-1 and TRBJ2-2; TRBD2 matches at 8 bases. After removal of 2 bases from V and 2 bases from J, the junction contained 4 bases not matched to a gene. Germline CDR1 and CDR2: MNHNS and SASEGT. This CDR3 comprises 16 residues. CDR3 amino acids: CASSERGGVNTGELFF. Written as DNA, the CDR3 is TGTGCCAGCAGTGAACGGGGGGGAGTAAACACCGGGGAGCTGTTTTTT.

The chain carries TRBV7-6 and TRBJ2-2, with TRBD1 as a possible D gene (6 bases). V gave up 6 bases and J gave up 4 bases, with 18 bases separating them. The CDR3 runs to 16 residues. Germline V gives CDR1 SGHVS, CDR2 FNYEAQ. The CDR3 here is CASSPRPRGGTGELFF. CDR3 in DNA: TGTGCCAGCAGTCCTAGGCCCAGGGGCGGCACCGGGGAGCTGTTTTTT.

This clone was recorded at least ten times. J is TRBJ1-6 and V is TRBV4-3; 7 nucleotides match TRBD1. CDR3 size: 18 residues. With V trimmed by 0 bases and J by 11 bases, 16 bases remained unmatched. Germline values: CDR1 LGHNA, CDR2 YSLEER. The CDR3 DNA sequence: TGCGCCAGCAGCCAAGAAGGGTCCGGTACAGGGGATTTTGCACCCCTCCACTTT. Its protein product is CASSQEGSGTGDFAPLHF.